This T cell receptor (beta chain) was retrieved from a study of T cells in Graves' hyperthyroidism and ophthalmopathy. Amplification of TCR beta CDR3 regions used RNA as the template. The HTBI primer set drove a first-round RT-PCR of the TCR CDR3. TCRdb re-called the multiplex PCR reads through MiXCR, storing one row per CDR3 protein. The sample records 640,000 or so distinct CDR3 sequences, about 15% being singletons. This CDR3 contains 18 residues. Germline lookup yields CDR1 LNHNV and CDR2 YYDKDF (reference sequence). V lost 0 bases, J lost 4 bases, and 9 bases stayed unmatched. In its sample, this clonotype was seen many times.

The source of this sequence is a woman in her forties with Graves' ophthalmopathy. Sample: blood. This chain connects TRBV15 to TRBJ2-5; 12 bases align to TRBD2. The CDR3 loop reads CATSRDSRLAGVGETQYF. The CDR3 bases are TGTGCCACCAGCAGAGATTCAAGACTAGCGGGAGTTGGAGAGACCCAGTACTTC.